The present T cell receptor beta chain was sequenced within a study of T cell responses to AZD1222 COVID-19 vaccine (dated by TCRdb to 2020 to 2022). The study in broad terms: AZD1222 recipients whose second dose came at about 4 weeks and those whose second dose came at about 12 weeks were combined into one group, since spike-specific TCR depth and breadth did not differ between the two schedules. A total of 233 trial participants underwent TCR sequencing, of whom about 210 received two doses of AZD1222 and some 25 received two doses of the MenACWY control vaccine. Trial participants were enrolled into age subgroups of 18-55, 56-69 and 70-plus years, which contained about 150, 28 and 57 TCR-sequenced participants, respectively.

The CDR3 regions of human TCRbeta chains were analyzed by immunosequencing. From the authors' description of their analysis: TCRs in the repertoires were compared against a reference library of SARS-CoV-2-specific TCRs that had been generated with the MIRA antigen-specificity platform. Breadth was defined as the fraction of unique TCRs that were SARS-CoV-2-associated. Depth was defined as the fraction of total T cells that were SARS-CoV-2-associated. Using the MIRA data, every spike-specific TCR was mapped to the spike region that the TCR reacted to and assigned to either a CD4 or a CD8 class. Log10-transformed breadth and depth values were compared by one-way ANOVA with Sidak's multiple comparisons tests. The table was pulled from immuneACCESS by TCRdb, which kept in-frame rearrangements only. Such tables lose some clones; where checked, under half of the loss comes from unresolved V genes, and the rest has no known cause. The DNA gave D and trimming, while V, J and clone size come from that table. The sample profile shows about 190,000 clones; 75% to 90% of them were found once. The ten largest clonotypes hold 6.9% of the sample.

The V end loses 1 base and the J end loses 6 bases, and a stretch of 16 bases separates them. CDR1 and CDR2, looked up from the germline V gene, are SGHAT and FQNNGV. Including cysteine and valine, the CDR3 has 15 amino acids. Only CDR3 DNA is held: 45 bases, read in frame from base 1. Sample time point, as interpreted from the label and publication: baseline before first vaccination. Vaccinee samples came from UK trials COV001 and COV002, including a single-blind randomized controlled phase 2/3 trial of AZD1222 (ChAdOx1 nCoV-19) in healthy adults. For TCRbeta chain sequencing, PBMC samples from trial participants were taken at day 0 and at day 28 after the second dose. Comment on this clone: No antigen is known for it. Base qualities are not at hand, and no much larger clone is one base apart.

Results the study describes overall, beyond this receptor: The 56-69-year group was small, and its depth increase did not reach significance, likely because of low power. Reportedly, almost half of the unique spike-specific TCRs recognized epitopes lying outside the regions that are mutated in the B.1.351 and B.1.1.7 variants. Conclusions about previously exposed vaccinees are limited because only six or seven AZD1222 recipients were SARS-CoV-2 seropositive at baseline. The vaccine-associated CD4 TCRs covered the entire spike protein, and the dominant responses fell in regions 160-218 and 743-854. Participants were mostly white British, with more females than males. The authors suggested clonal diversity may have been underestimated. Because no samples from the day 14 peak response were available, repertoires could be characterized only after the peak T cell response. After two AZD1222 doses, spike-specific TCR breadth and depth were significantly higher than at day 0 and than in MenACWY recipients.

The rearranged segments are TRBV11-2 and TRBJ2-7; the D segment cannot be called with confidence. The clonotype originates from an adult in good health. Sequencing used peripheral blood, obtained on day 0 of AZD1222 vaccination. The DNA reads as follows: TGTGCCAGCAGCTTAGCTGGGCCCCTGACCAGCGAGCAGTACGTC. It encodes CASSLAGPLTSEQYV.